These 18 T cell receptor beta chains share one sample of origin, sequenced in a study of blood T cell repertoires in COVID-19. Clones were sequenced by immunoSEQ multiplex PCR, and TCRdb holds only the in-frame ones, with some missing. The sample yields about 170,000 clones, approximately 86% seen once. Input material: peripheral blood. Source of these receptors: a woman older than 75 with active or convalescent COVID-19.

J is TRBJ2-1 and V is TRBV15; TRBD1 agrees at 8 bases. V was clipped by 1 base and J by 7 bases; unmatched bases: 6. The CDR3 is 15 amino acids. In germline, CDR1 is LNHNV, CDR2 YYDKDF (reference sequence). CDR3 bases: TGTGCCACCAGCAGAGCGGGACAGGTCGGTAATGAGCAGTTCTTC. It yields the protein CATSRAGQVGNEQFF.

The chain combines TRBV10-3 with TRBJ1-2; D remains ambiguous. The CDR3 length is 14 residues. Germline values: CDR1 ENHRY, CDR2 SYGVKD. Trimming cost V 6 bases and J 6 bases, with 17 bases left between them. DNA of the CDR3: TGTGCCATCAGGTTGGAGCCCTTCAACGATGGCTACACCTTC. Amino acids: CAIRLEPFNDGYTF.

The V and J genes are TRBV27 and TRBJ2-1, with TRBD1 matching 12 bases. This CDR3 contains 17 residues. Germline V gene data show CDR1 as MNHEY and CDR2 as SMNVEV (reference sequence). J was trimmed by 10 bases and V by 2 bases; bases with no gene match: 12. CDR3 DNA sequence: TGTGCCAGCAGTTTAATTGTTGGGGGACAGGGGGCCGGGGAGCAGTTCTTC. It translates to CASSLIVGGQGAGEQFF.

The chain employs TRBV5-5 and TRBJ2-1; TRBD2 aligns across 7 bases. Germline V gene lookup returns CDR1 SGHKS and CDR2 YYEKEE (reference sequence). This CDR3 is built from 16 residues. With 0 bases clipped from V and 3 bases from J, the junction kept 6 bases outside the gene matches. The DNA of the CDR3 is TGTGCCAGCAGCTTGGGCGGGAGTATTCACTACAATGAGCAGTTCTTC. The encoded protein is CASSLGGSIHYNEQFF.

This rearrangement joins TRBV28 to TRBJ1-2; D possibly corresponds to TRBD1 (5 bases). Trimming cost V 8 bases and J 2 bases, with 9 bases left between them. The germline V gene encodes CDR1 MDHEN and CDR2 SYDVKM. The CDR3 is 12 amino acids. CDR3 nucleotide sequence: TGTGCCAGCCACAGACAGAACTATGGCTACACCTTC. Encoded protein: CASHRQNYGYTF.

The CDR3 DNA reads TGTGCCAGCAGTATCGCGACAGGGGTCGAGCAGTACTTC. Translating it yields CASSIATGVEQYF. J is TRBJ2-7 and V is TRBV6-5; 8 positions match TRBD1. This CDR3 comprises 13 residues. Germline V CDR1 and CDR2: MNHEY, SVGAGI. V was pared by 5 bases and J by 6 bases, with 6 bases of the junction left unmatched.

The V gene is TRBV9, the J gene TRBJ2-1, with D perhaps matching TRBD1 (6 bases). The CDR3 spans 13 residues. With 4 bases removed from V and 7 bases from J, the gap between germline ends came to 12 bases. CDR1 and CDR2 from the germline V gene are SGDLS and YYNGEE. CDR3 sequence reads: CASSLRGTNEQFF. CDR3 DNA sequence: TGTGCCAGCAGCCTAAGGGGGACAAATGAGCAGTTCTTC.

The chain carries TRBV11-3 and TRBJ2-7; TRBD1 matches at 7 bases. With 3 bases clipped from V and 3 bases from J, the junction kept 5 bases outside the gene matches. Germline V gives CDR1 SGHNT, CDR2 YENEEA. The CDR3 totals 14 residues. CDR3: CASSLDRTGYEQYF. The CDR3 DNA is TGTGCCAGCAGCTTGGACAGGACAGGCTACGAGCAGTACTTC. The full variable domain, completed using reference TRBV11-3 and TRBJ2-7, is EAGVVQSPRYKIIEKKQPVAFWCNPISGHNTLYWYLQNLGQGPELLIRYENEEAVDDSQLPKDRFSAERLKGVDSTLKIQPAELGDSAVYLCASSLDRTGYEQYFGPGTRLTVT.

V usage is TRBV9 and J usage is TRBJ2-6; D is possibly TRBD2 (6 bases). Germline CDR1 and CDR2: SGDLS and YYNGEE. Trimming cost V 6 bases and J 1 base, with 20 bases left between them. The CDR3 has 18 amino acids. CDR3 nucleotide sequence: TGTGCCAGCACTTTAGGAGCAGGGAGGTATTCTGGGGCCAACGTCCTGACTTTC. This encodes CASTLGAGRYSGANVLTF.

This rearrangement joins TRBV5-1 to TRBJ1-3; possible D gene TRBD1, 5 bases. Trimming removed 0 bases at V and 6 bases at J, with 10 bases between. The CDR3 extends over 14 amino acids. In germline, CDR1 is SGHRS, CDR2 YFSETQ. CDR3: CASSLAGLPNTIYF. The CDR3 DNA follows: TGCGCCAGCAGCTTGGCAGGGCTACCAAACACCATATATTTT.

This chain links TRBV12-3 or TRBV12-4 with TRBJ2-3, with 10 bases matching TRBD2. The CDR3 is made up of 12 amino acids. The CDR3 DNA is TGTGCAGCCGGGACTAGCGAAGATACGCAGTATTTT. Translated, it gives CAAGTSEDTQYF.

The J gene is TRBJ1-1, the V gene TRBV21-1; the table's D call, TRBD1, was not checked against the DNA. TRBV21-1 corresponds to a pseudogene. CDR3 size: 15 residues. In DNA, the CDR3 is TGTGCCAGCAGCAATCACAGGGGGAGGAGGACTGAAGCTTTCTTT. Translating it yields CASSNHRGRRTEAFF.

V usage is TRBV5-1 and J usage is TRBJ2-7; 11 bases fit TRBD1. Germline CDR1 is SGHRS and CDR2 is YFSETQ. J was trimmed by 3 bases and V by 3 bases; bases with no gene match: 5. CDR3 size: 15 residues. CDR3 sequence (DNA): TGCGCCAGCAGCTGGACAGGGGGCGCAGGCTACGAGCAGTACTTC. Its protein product is CASSWTGGAGYEQYF.

The chain joins TRBV28 to TRBJ2-7; 13 bases fit TRBD2. Germline V lookup: CDR1 MDHEN, CDR2 SYDVKM. The CDR3 consists of 17 residues. V was pared by 3 bases and J by 3 bases, with 8 bases of the junction left unmatched. The CDR3 DNA reads as TGTGCCAGCAGTTTCCCTCGGACTAGCGGGAGTGTCTACGAGCAGTACTTC. This sequence encodes CASSFPRTSGSVYEQYF.

This clone came up a few times. The chain combines TRBV2 with TRBJ1-5, with no clear D. Looked up from germline, CDR1 is SNHLY and CDR2 is FYNNEI. The CDR3 runs to 16 residues. Trimming took 4 bases from V and 1 from J, leaving 14 bases between them. In nucleotides, the CDR3 is TGTGCCAGCAGTGCTGCAGGTATAAGGAGCAATCAGCCCCAGCATTTT. This gives the protein CASSAAGIRSNQPQHF.

The chain couples TRBV5-1 to TRBJ1-1, with 12 bases aligning to TRBD1. The CDR3 loop spans 14 amino acids. The V and J ends lost 4 bases and 7 bases, in that order; junction bases with no gene match: 5. Looked up from germline, CDR1 is SGHRS and CDR2 is YFSETQ. CDR3 bases: TGCGCCAGCAGCACCGGGACAGGGGGCCTTGAAGCTTTCTTT. It codes for CASSTGTGGLEAFF. The full variable domain, rest sourced from reference TRBV5-1 and TRBJ1-1, is KAGVTQTPRYLIKTRGQQVTLSCSPISGHRSVSWYQQTPGQGLQFLFEYFSETQRNKGNFPGRFSGRQFSNSRSEMNVSTLELGDSALYLCASSTGTGGLEAFFGQGTRLTVV.

The V and J genes are TRBV29-1 and TRBJ1-3; maybe TRBD1 (5 bases). The V end lost 3 bases, the J end lost 2 bases, and 11 bases lay between the germline ends. The CDR3 is made up of 14 amino acids. Germline V gives CDR1 SQVTM, CDR2 ANQGSEA. DNA for the CDR3: TGCAGCGTTGAGGAAACCAGGGCTGGAAACACCATATATTTT. It is translated as CSVEETRAGNTIYF.

The chain links TRBV2 to TRBJ2-1; 9 bases are shared with TRBD2. V gave up 6 bases and J gave up 9 bases; unmatched junction bases: 12. This CDR3 is 15 amino acids long. Per the germline V gene, CDR1 is SNHLY and CDR2 is FYNNEI. The CDR3 loop is CASSARGLAVSEQFF. The CDR3 nucleotides are TGTGCCAGCAGCGCAAGGGGACTAGCAGTCAGTGAGCAGTTCTTC.